The 30 T cell receptor beta chains reported below all come from one sample, sequenced in a study of CD8 T cells in ankylosing spondylitis. TCRdb reprocessed the 5' RACE reads via MiXCR and lists one record per CDR3 protein. The table records just over 350,000 distinct CDR3 sequences, 20% to 25% of them present only once. Material for sequencing was blood, either unsorted or a sorted T cell fraction (not recorded which). These receptors were taken from a male donor with ankylosing spondylitis or in good health (not recorded which).

A few counts support this clonotype. The chain has TRBV12-3 or TRBV12-4 and TRBJ2-7; 7 nucleotides agree with TRBD2. The ends lost 3 bases at V and 3 bases at J; junction bases unmatched: 8. This CDR3 spans 15 amino acids. The CDR3 DNA reads as TGTGCCAGCAGTTTCGGCCCTAGCGGAGGCTACGAGCAGTACTTC. Translating it yields CASSFGPSGGYEQYF.

This chain uses TRBV7-9 with TRBJ2-5, with 13 bases lining up with TRBD2. Germline V CDR1 and CDR2: SEHNR, FQNEAQ (reference sequence). The V segment lost 0 bases and the J segment 12 bases; nucleotides outside the gene matches: 10. This CDR3 comprises 16 residues. CDR3 DNA: TGTGCCAGCAGCTTAGCGGGACTAGCGGGGCCTCCTTGGGAGTACTTC. It is translated as CASSLAGLAGPPWEYF. The variable domain in full, completed from reference TRBV7-9 and TRBJ2-5, reads DTGVSQNPRHKITKRGQNVTFRCDPISEHNRLYWYRQTLGQGPEFLTYFQNEAQLEKSRLLSDRFSAERPKGSFSTLEIQRTEQGDSAMYLCASSLAGLAGPPWEYFGPGTRLLVL.

This chain joins TRBV27 and TRBJ2-1; D might be TRBD2 (6 bases). Trimming removed 0 bases from V and 0 bases from J, with 12 bases in between. The CDR3 spans 17 residues. Germline CDR1 and CDR2: MNHEY and SMNVEV (reference sequence). DNA of the CDR3: TGTGCCAGCAGTTTATCCCTTCAGGGACTCTCCTACAATGAGCAGTTCTTC. This encodes CASSLSLQGLSYNEQFF.

The V gene is TRBV27, the J gene TRBJ2-1; D is uncertain. V was shortened by 10 bases and J by 4 bases, with 8 bases between the two germline ends. The CDR3 is 11 amino acids. The germline V gene encodes CDR1 MNHEY and CDR2 SMNVEV (reference sequence). CDR3 region: CATQSYNEQFF. CDR3 DNA: TGTGCCACCCAGTCTTACAATGAGCAGTTCTTC.

The chain recombines TRBV2 with TRBJ2-5; 7 nucleotides match TRBD2. The CDR3 spans 16 residues. V shed 4 bases, J shed 2 bases, and the junction held 10 bases outside the gene matches. The germline CDR1 and CDR2 sequences are SNHLY and FYNNEI. The CDR3 here is CASSAWGEGWQETQYF. CDR3 in DNA: TGTGCCAGCAGTGCCTGGGGGGAGGGATGGCAAGAGACCCAGTACTTC.

This chain connects TRBV29-1 to TRBJ2-3; D not certain. With 2 bases removed from V and 7 bases from J, the gap between germline ends came to 13 bases. This CDR3 region has 13 residues. Germline V lookup: CDR1 SQVTM, CDR2 ANQGSEA. This chain's CDR3 is CSVETRTSYTQYF. CDR3 nucleotide sequence: TGCAGCGTTGAAACACGGACCAGCTATACGCAGTATTTT.

This chain links TRBV15 with TRBJ1-6; a possible D gene is TRBD1 (6 bases). V was shortened by 5 bases and J by 7 bases, with 15 bases between the two germline ends. The germline gives CDR1 LNHNV, CDR2 YYDKDF (reference sequence). The CDR3 is 15 residues long. CDR3 sequence (DNA): TGTGCCACCAGCGGAGGGGGGGGTTACAATTCACCCCTCCACTTT. Its translation is CATSGGGGYNSPLHF.

The sample holds a few counts of this clonotype. The chain is built from TRBV10-3 and TRBJ2-7, with 7 bases that match TRBD1. V gave up 3 bases and J gave up 3 bases; unmatched junction bases: 11. There are 16 residues in the CDR3. CDR1 is ENHRY and CDR2 is SYGVKD in the germline V gene. The DNA for the CDR3 is TGTGCCATCAGTGATGCGGACAGGACACCCTACTACGAGCAGTACTTC. Translated: CAISDADRTPYYEQYF.

This clonotype was counted between two and nine times. Germline is not matched at one junction end, which may reflect a read error. The V gene is TRBV7-7, the J gene TRBJ2-1; D is unresolved. CDR3 length equals 16 residues. Per germline, CDR1 SSHAT and CDR2 FNYEAQ (reference sequence). As DNA, the CDR3 is TGTGCTAGCAGTCACCAATCCACCCCGCCCTACAATGAGCAGTTCTTC. It translates to CASSHQSTPPYNEQFF.

This clonotype came up a few times. The V call is TRBV11-2, the J call TRBJ2-7, with TRBD1 matching over 8 bases. Per germline, CDR1 SGHAT and CDR2 FQNNGV. V dropped 3 bases and J dropped 3; count of bases not matched to a gene: 4. This CDR3 is 14 amino acids long. The CDR3 DNA is TGTGCCAGCAGCTTCAGGGGGCGCGACTACGAGCAGTACTTC. Translation: CASSFRGRDYEQYF. The full variable domain, with the rest looked up from reference TRBV11-2 and TRBJ2-7, is EAGVAQSPRYKIIEKRQSVAFWCNPISGHATLYWYQQILGQGPKLLIQFQNNGVVDDSQLPKDRFSAERLKGVDSTLKIQPAKLEDSAVYLCASSFRGRDYEQYFGPGTRLTVT.

This clonotype was observed a handful of times. V gene TRBV27 combines with J gene TRBJ1-1, with unresolved D. Trimming stripped 5 bases from V and 0 bases from J, with 7 bases between. The germline gives CDR1 MNHEY, CDR2 SMNVEV (reference sequence). The CDR3 is 13 amino acids. The CDR3 bases are TGTGCCAGCAGTAACGGGATGAACACTGAAGCTTTCTTT. It encodes CASSNGMNTEAFF.

The rearrangement joins TRBV5-6 to TRBJ2-3; 7 bases agree with TRBD2. Trimming at V came to 0 bases and at J to 1 base, leaving 8 bases not matched to a gene. This CDR3 spans 17 amino acids. Germline lookup yields CDR1 SGHDT and CDR2 YYEEEE. The CDR3 spells CASSLGPSGPGTDTQYF. The CDR3, as DNA: TGTGCCAGCAGCTTGGGCCCTAGCGGCCCCGGCACAGATACGCAGTATTTT. Based on the CDR3 plus reference TRBV5-6 and TRBJ2-3, the full variable domain is DAGVTQSPTHLIKTRGQQVTLRCSPKSGHDTVSWYQQALGQGPQFIFQYYEEEERQRGNFPDRFSGHQFPNYSSELNVNALLLGDSALYLCASSLGPSGPGTDTQYFGPGTRLTVL.

This clonotype was found many times. The chain couples TRBV6-5 to TRBJ1-1; perhaps TRBD1 as D (5 bases). V lost 0 bases and J 7 bases, leaving 12 bases between the germline ends. In germline, CDR1 is MNHEY, CDR2 SVGAGI. There are 14 residues in the CDR3. The CDR3 sequence is CASSYSIYGGEAFF. DNA of the CDR3: TGTGCCAGCAGTTACTCGATATACGGGGGTGAAGCTTTCTTT.

This clonotype was found many times. The chain combines TRBV10-2 with TRBJ2-7, with D tentatively TRBD1 (5 bases). The CDR3 totals 13 residues. CDR1 is WSHSY and CDR2 is SAAADI in the germline V gene. V was shortened by 2 bases and J by 3 bases, with 8 bases between the two germline ends. In DNA, the CDR3 is TGCGCCAGCAGTGAGCAGGGTGGCTACGAGCAGTACTTC. Translating it yields CASSEQGGYEQYF.

This clonotype has more than one count but fewer than ten. This chain's CDR3 is CSVGSGHFHEQYF. Written as DNA, the CDR3 is TGCAGTGTGGGGTCAGGACACTTCCACGAGCAGTACTTC. The V and J genes are TRBV20-1 and TRBJ2-7; a possible D gene is TRBD1 (5 bases). CDR1 and CDR2 from the germline V gene are DFQATT and SNEGSKA (reference sequence). The CDR3 consists of 13 residues. Deletions cut 7 bases from V and 5 bases from J, with 18 bases between.

This clonotype turned up a few times. J is TRBJ1-6 and V is TRBV15; no clear D gene. Deletions cut 3 bases from V and 7 bases from J, with 4 bases between. Germline CDR1 LNHNV, CDR2 YYDKDF (reference sequence). The CDR3 is made up of 12 amino acids. DNA for the CDR3: TGTGCCACCAGCAGTCAGAATTCACCCCTCCACTTT. Amino acid sequence: CATSSQNSPLHF.

The rearrangement links TRBV20-1 to TRBJ2-3, with 10 bases that match TRBD2. The J segment lost 4 bases and the V segment lost 0 bases, leaving 4 bases of the junction unmatched. Germline V gene sequence: CDR1 DFQATT, CDR2 SNEGSKA (reference sequence). The length of the CDR3 is 15 residues. As DNA, the CDR3 is TGCAGTGCTAGAGATCGGCTAGCGGGGGCAGATACGCAGTATTTT. Translating gives CSARDRLAGADTQYF.

The sample holds a few counts of this clonotype. The chain combines TRBV6-1 with TRBJ1-1; no reliable D call. The CDR3 length is 15 residues. Per the germline V gene, CDR1 is MNHNS and CDR2 is SASEGT. Deletions cut 1 base from V and 0 bases from J, with 9 bases between. CDR3 coding DNA: TGTGCCAGCAGTGAAGGAGGCCCCATGAACACTGAAGCTTTCTTT. Amino acids: CASSEGGPMNTEAFF.

This chain links TRBV6-6 with TRBJ2-7, with D maybe TRBD2 (5 bases). V lost 5 bases, J lost 4 bases, and 12 bases lay in between. Germline V gives CDR1 MNHNY, CDR2 SVGAGI (reference sequence). This CDR3 is 13 amino acids long. Written as DNA, the CDR3 is TGTGCCAGCAGTACCTCGGACTTATACGAGCAGTACTTC. This gives the protein CASSTSDLYEQYF.

V usage is TRBV12-3 or TRBV12-4 and J usage is TRBJ2-2; unclear D gene. The CDR3 covers 16 residues. With 6 bases removed from V and 0 bases from J, the gap between germline ends came to 14 bases. The chain's CDR3 is CASRARTAANTGELFF. In DNA form, the CDR3 reads TGTGCCAGCAGGGCCCGCACAGCTGCGAACACCGGGGAGCTGTTTTTT.

This clonotype occurred a few times. The chain combines TRBV12-3 or TRBV12-4 with TRBJ2-1, with D possibly matching TRBD2 (6 bases). The CDR3 has 13 amino acids. Trimming pared 1 base from V and 9 bases from J, leaving 10 bases between. The CDR3 sequence: CASSLVGGAEQFF. The CDR3 nucleotides are TGTGCCAGCAGTTTAGTGGGCGGGGCTGAGCAGTTCTTC.

This clonotype occurred a few times. The gene calls are TRBV7-9 and TRBJ2-7; TRBD1 matches 9 bases. The CDR3 has 15 residues. Germline V gene sequence: CDR1 SEHNR, CDR2 FQNEAQ (reference sequence). Trimming cost V 5 bases and J 5 bases; bases outside gene matches: 10. The CDR3 spells CASSHRQGGRDEQYF. DNA of the CDR3: TGTGCCAGCAGCCACCGACAGGGGGGTAGGGACGAGCAGTACTTC.

This clonotype was seen many times. The chain employs TRBV9 and TRBJ2-1; the D is unclear. This CDR3 spans 15 amino acids. CDR1 and CDR2 (germline): SGDLS, YYNGEE. The V end lost 1 base, the J end lost 6 bases, and 14 bases lay between the germline ends. CDR3 DNA: TGTGCCAGCAGCGTAACTGCCACCCTTAGCAATGAGCAGTTCTTC. As protein: CASSVTATLSNEQFF.

This chain joins TRBV28 and TRBJ2-5; 8 nucleotides line up with TRBD1. Per the germline V gene, CDR1 is MDHEN and CDR2 is SYDVKM. J gave up 4 bases and V 7 bases, and 11 bases lay outside the gene matches. This CDR3 region has 15 residues. CDR3 in amino acids: CASKTTGGFTETQYF. The CDR3 nucleotides are TGTGCCAGCAAAACCACAGGGGGGTTCACAGAGACCCAGTACTTC.

This clonotype showed up just a few times. CDR3 sequence reads: CSVEGLSAQETQYF. CDR3 DNA sequence: TGCAGCGTTGAAGGCCTCTCGGCCCAAGAGACCCAGTACTTC. The V call is TRBV29-1, the J call TRBJ2-5, with unresolved D. Trimming left V 1 base short and J 1 base short, with 10 bases between. Germline V gene lookup returns CDR1 SQVTM and CDR2 ANQGSEA. This CDR3 comprises 14 residues.

This clonotype came up a few times. As DNA, the CDR3 is TGTGCCTGGAGTGTACGACAGGGGCCCTACGAGCAGTACTTC. It specifies CAWSVRQGPYEQYF. The V and J genes are TRBV30 and TRBJ2-7; 8 positions match TRBD1. Looked up from germline, CDR1 is GTSNPN and CDR2 is SVGIG (reference sequence). This CDR3 contains 14 residues. The J segment lost 2 bases and the V segment lost 0 bases, leaving 3 bases of the junction unmatched.

This clonotype was picked up a small number of times. The chain recombines TRBV4-1 with TRBJ2-2; D is unclear. Deletions cut 0 bases from V and 6 bases from J, with 8 bases between. The CDR3 covers 14 residues. CDR1 is MGHRA, CDR2 YSYEKL, per germline. The CDR3 nucleotides are TGCGCCAGCAGCCAAGATGTCGTTCCCGGGGAGCTGTTTTTT. Its protein product is CASSQDVVPGELFF.

This clonotype was observed a few times. The chain carries TRBV29-1 and TRBJ2-5, with D possibly TRBD1 on 6 matching bases. The CDR3 sequence is 15 residues long. Germline V gene sequence: CDR1 SQVTM, CDR2 ANQGSEA. The V gene lost 6 bases and the J gene lost 5 bases, with 22 bases spanning the gap. Written as DNA, the CDR3 is TGCAGCGTGAACCCGAGACAGGCGGCAGGGGAGACCCAGTACTTC. Protein sequence: CSVNPRQAAGETQYF.

V and J are TRBV7-6 and TRBJ2-3, with a tentative D call TRBD1 (5 bases). With 4 bases removed from V and 0 bases from J, the gap between germline ends came to 8 bases. The CDR3 consists of 14 residues. Germline-derived CDR1 and CDR2 are SGHVS and FNYEAQ. The CDR3 DNA sequence: TGTGCCAGCAGCTCCAGGGCCAGCACAGATACGCAGTATTTT. The encoded protein is CASSSRASTDTQYF.

The genes are TRBV6-1 and TRBJ2-7, with 8 bases that match TRBD1. CDR1 is MNHNS, CDR2 SASEGT, per germline. The CDR3 is 17 amino acids. With V trimmed by 5 bases and J by 2 bases, 14 bases remained unmatched. DNA of the CDR3: TGTGCCAGCAGTATGGACAGGGTGGGCCTTCCCCCCTACGAGCAGTACTTC. It yields the protein CASSMDRVGLPPYEQYF.